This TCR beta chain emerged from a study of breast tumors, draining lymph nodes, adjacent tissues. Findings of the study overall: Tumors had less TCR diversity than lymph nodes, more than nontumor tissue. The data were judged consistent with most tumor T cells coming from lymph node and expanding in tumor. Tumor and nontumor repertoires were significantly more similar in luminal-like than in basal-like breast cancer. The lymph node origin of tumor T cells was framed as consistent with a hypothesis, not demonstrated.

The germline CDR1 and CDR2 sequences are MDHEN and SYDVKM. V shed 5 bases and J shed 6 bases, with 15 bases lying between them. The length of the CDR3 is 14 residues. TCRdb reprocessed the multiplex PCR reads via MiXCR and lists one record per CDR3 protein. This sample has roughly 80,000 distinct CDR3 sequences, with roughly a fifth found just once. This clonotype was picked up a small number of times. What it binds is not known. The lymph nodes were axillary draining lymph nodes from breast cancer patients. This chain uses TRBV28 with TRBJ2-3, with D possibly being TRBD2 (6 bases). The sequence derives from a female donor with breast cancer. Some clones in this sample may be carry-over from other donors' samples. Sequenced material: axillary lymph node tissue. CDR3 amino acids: CASSLRAGRDTQYF. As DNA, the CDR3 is TGTGCCAGCAGTCTCCGGGCGGGACGTGATACGCAGTATTTT. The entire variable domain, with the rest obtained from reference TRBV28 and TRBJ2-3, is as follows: DVKVTQSSRYLVKRTGEKVFLECVQDMDHENMFWYRQDPGLGLRLIYFSYDVKMKEKGDIPEGYSVSREKKERFSLILESASTNQTSMYLCASSLRAGRDTQYFGPGTRLTVL.